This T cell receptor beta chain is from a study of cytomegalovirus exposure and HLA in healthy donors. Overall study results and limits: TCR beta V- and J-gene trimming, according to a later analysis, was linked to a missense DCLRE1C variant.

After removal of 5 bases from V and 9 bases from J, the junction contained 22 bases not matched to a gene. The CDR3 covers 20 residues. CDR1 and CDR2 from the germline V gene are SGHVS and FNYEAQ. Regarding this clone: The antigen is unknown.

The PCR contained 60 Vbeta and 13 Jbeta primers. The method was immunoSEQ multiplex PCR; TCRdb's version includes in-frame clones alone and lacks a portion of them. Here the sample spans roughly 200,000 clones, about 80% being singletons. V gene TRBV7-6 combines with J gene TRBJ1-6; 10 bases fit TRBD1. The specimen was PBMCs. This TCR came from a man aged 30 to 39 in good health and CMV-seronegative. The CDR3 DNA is TGTGCCAGCAGCGATTCCCCGGGGACAGGGGTGTTAGGGCTAAGTTCACCCCTCCACTTT. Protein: CASSDSPGTGVLGLSSPLHF.